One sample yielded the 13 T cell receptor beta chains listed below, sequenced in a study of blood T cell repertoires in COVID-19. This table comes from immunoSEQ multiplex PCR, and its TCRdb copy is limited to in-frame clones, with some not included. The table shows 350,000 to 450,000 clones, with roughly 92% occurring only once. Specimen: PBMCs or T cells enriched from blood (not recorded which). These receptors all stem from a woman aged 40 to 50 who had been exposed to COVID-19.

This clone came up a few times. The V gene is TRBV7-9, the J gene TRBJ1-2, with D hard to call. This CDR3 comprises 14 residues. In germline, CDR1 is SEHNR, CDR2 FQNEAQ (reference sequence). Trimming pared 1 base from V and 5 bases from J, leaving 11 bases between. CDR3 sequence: CASSLGEGLYGYTF. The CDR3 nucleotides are TGTGCCAGCAGCTTAGGTGAGGGTCTGTATGGCTACACCTTC.

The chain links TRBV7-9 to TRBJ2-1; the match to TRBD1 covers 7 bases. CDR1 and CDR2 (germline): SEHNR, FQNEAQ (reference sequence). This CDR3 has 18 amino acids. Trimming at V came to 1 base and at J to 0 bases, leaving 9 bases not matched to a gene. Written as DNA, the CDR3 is TGTGCCAGCAGCTTAGGGCAGGGGGTAGCTGTCTCCTACAATGAGCAGTTCTTC. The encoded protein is CASSLGQGVAVSYNEQFF.

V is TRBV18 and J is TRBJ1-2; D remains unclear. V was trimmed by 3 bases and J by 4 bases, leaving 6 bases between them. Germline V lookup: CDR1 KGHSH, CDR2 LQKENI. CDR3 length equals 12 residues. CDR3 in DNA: TGTGCCAGCTCACCTGCGGGCTATGGCTACACCTTC. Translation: CASSPAGYGYTF.

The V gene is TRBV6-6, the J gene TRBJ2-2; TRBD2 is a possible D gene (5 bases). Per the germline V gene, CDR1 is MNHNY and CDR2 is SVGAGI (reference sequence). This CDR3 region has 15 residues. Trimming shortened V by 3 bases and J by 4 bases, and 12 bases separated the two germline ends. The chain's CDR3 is CASSYARGATGELFF. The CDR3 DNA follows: TGTGCCAGCAGTTATGCCCGGGGAGCCACCGGGGAGCTGTTTTTT.

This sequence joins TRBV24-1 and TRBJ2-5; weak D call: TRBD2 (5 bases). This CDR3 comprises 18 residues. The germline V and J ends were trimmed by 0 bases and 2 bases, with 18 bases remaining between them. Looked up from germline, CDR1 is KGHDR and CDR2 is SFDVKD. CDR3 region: CATSDLQTGPGKQETQYF. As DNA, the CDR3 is TGTGCCACCAGTGATTTGCAAACTGGCCCGGGGAAGCAAGAGACCCAGTACTTC.

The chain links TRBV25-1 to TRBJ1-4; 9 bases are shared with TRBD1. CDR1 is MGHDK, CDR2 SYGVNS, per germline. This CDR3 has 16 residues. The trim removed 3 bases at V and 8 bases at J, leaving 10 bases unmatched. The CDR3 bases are TGTGCCAGCAGTGAGTCTGGGACAGGGACATACGAAAAACTGTTTTTT. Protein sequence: CASSESGTGTYEKLFF.

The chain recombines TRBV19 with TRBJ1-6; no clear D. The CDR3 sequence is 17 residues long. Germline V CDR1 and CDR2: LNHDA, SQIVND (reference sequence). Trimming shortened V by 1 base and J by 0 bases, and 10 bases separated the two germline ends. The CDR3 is CASSIVRGSSYNSPLHF. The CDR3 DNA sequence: TGTGCCAGTAGTATAGTGCGTGGGAGCTCCTATAATTCACCCCTCCACTTT.

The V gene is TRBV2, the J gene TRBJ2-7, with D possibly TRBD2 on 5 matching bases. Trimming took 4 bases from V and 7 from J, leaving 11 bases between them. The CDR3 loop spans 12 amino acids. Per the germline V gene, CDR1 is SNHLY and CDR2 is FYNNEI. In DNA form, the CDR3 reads TGTGCCAGCAGTGCGCGCGGAGGAGAGCAGTACTTC. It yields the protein CASSARGGEQYF.

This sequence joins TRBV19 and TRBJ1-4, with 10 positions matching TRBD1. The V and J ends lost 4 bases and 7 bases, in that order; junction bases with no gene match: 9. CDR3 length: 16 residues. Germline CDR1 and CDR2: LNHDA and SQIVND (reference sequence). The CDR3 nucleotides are TGTGCCAGTAGTAAAACCGGGACAGGGGCGATTGAAAAACTGTTTTTT. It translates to CASSKTGTGAIEKLFF.

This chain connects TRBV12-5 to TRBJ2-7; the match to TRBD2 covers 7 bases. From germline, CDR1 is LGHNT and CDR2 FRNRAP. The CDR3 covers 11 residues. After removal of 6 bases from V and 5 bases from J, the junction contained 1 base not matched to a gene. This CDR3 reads CASGRGDEQYF. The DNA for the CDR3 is TGTGCTAGTGGCCGGGGGGACGAGCAGTACTTC. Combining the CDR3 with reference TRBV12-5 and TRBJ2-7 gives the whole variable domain DARVTQTPRHKVTEMGQEVTMRCQPILGHNTVFWYRQTMMQGLELLAYFRNRAPLDDSGMPKDRFSAEMPDATLATLKIQPSEPRDSAVYFCASGRGDEQYFGPGTRLTVT.

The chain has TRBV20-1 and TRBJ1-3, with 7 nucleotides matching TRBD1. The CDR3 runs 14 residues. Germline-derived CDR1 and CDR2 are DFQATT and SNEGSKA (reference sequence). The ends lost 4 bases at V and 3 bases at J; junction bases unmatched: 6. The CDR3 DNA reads TGCAGTGCTAATGACAGGGCCAATGGAAACACCATATATTTT. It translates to CSANDRANGNTIYF.

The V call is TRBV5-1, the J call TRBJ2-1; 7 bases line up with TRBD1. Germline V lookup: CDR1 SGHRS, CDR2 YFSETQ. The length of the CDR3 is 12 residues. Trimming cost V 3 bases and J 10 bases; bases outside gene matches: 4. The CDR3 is CASSSTGSEQFF. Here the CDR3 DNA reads TGCGCCAGCAGCTCGACAGGGAGCGAGCAGTTCTTC.

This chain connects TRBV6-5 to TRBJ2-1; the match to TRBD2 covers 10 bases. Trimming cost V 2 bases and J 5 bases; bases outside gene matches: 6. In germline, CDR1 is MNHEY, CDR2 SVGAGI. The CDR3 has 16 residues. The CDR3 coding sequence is TGTGCCAGCAGTTACCCTAGCGGGGGCGTAAACAATGAGCAGTTCTTC. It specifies CASSYPSGGVNNEQFF.